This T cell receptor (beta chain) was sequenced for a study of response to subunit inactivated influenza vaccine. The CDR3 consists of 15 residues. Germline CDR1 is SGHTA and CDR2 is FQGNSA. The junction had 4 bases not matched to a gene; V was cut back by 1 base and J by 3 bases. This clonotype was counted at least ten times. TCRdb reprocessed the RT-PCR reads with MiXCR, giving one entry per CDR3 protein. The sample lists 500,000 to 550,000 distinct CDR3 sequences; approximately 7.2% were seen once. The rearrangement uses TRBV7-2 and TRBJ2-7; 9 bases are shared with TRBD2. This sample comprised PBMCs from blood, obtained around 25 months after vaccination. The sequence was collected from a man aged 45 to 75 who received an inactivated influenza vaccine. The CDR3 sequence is CASSLEPSGVYEQYF. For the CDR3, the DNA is TGTGCCAGCAGCTTAGAGCCTAGCGGGGTCTACGAGCAGTACTTC. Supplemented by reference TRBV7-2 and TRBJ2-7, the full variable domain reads GAGVSQSPSNKVTEKGKDVELRCDPISGHTALYWYRQSLGQGLEFLIYFQGNSAPDKSGLPSDRFSAERTGGSVSTLTIQRTQQEDSAVYLCASSLEPSGVYEQYFGPGTRLTVT.